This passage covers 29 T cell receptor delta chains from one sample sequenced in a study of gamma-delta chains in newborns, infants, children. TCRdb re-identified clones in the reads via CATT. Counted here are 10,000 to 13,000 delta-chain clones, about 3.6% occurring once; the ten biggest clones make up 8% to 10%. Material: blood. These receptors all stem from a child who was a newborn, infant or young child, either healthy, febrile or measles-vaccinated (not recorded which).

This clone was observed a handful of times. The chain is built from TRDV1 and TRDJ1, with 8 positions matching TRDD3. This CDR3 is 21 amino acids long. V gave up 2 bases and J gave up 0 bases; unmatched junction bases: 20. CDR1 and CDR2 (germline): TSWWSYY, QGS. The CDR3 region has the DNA TGTGCTCTTGGGGAATACAGTACTTCCGGCACTGGGGGGCACGACACCGATAAACTCATCTTT. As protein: CALGEYSTSGTGGHDTDKLIF.

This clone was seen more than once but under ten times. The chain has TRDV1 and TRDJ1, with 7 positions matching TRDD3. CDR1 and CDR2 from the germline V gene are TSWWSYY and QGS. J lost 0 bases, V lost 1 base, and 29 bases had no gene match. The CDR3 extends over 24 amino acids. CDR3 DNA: TGTGCTCTTGGGGAACCTCAAGCCTTTCACAGGCTGGGGGCCCCCAGGGGGTACACCGATAAACTCATCTTT. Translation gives CALGEPQAFHRLGAPRGYTDKLIF.

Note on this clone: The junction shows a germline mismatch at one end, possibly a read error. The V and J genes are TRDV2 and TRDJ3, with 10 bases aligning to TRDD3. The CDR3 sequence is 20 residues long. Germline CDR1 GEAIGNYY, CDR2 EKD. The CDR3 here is CACDTAGPGGYERDARQMFF. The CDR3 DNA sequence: TGTGCCTGTGACACCGCCGGGCCGGGGGGATACGAGAGGGACGCCCGACAGATGTTTTTC.

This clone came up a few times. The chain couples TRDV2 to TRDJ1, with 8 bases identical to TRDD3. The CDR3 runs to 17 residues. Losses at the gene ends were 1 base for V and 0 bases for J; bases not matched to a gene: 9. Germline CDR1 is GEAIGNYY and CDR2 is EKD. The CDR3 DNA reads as TGTGCCTGTGACACTCCGGGGGATAAGGCAAACACCGATAAACTCATCTTT. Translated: CACDTPGDKANTDKLIF.

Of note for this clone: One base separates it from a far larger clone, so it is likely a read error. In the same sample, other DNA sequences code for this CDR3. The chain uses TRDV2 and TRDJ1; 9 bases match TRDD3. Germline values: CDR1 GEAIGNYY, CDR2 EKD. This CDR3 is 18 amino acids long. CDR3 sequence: CACDTIPPHTGGSSKLIF. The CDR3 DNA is TGTGCTTGTGACACTATTCCACCGCATACTGGGGGAAGTAGTAAACTCATCTTT.

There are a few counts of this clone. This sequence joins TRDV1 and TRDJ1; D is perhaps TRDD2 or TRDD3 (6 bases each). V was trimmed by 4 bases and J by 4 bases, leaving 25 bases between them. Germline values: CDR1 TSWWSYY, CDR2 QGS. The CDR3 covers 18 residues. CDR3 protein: CALGVHPSAVYWDDKLIF. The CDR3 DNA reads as TGTGCTCTTGGGGTTCATCCTTCCGCCGTTTACTGGGACGATAAACTCATCTTT.

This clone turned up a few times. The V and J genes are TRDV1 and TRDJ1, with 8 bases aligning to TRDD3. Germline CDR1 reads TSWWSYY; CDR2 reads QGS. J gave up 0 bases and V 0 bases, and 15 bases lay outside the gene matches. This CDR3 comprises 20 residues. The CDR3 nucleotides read TGTGCTCTTGGGGAACTAACTCCTACGCTACTGGGGGTCTACACCGATAAACTCATCTTT. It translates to CALGELTPTLLGVYTDKLIF.

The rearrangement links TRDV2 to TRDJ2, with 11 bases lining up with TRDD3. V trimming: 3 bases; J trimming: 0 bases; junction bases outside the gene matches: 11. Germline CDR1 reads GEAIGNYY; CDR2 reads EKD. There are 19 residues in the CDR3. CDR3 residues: CACDPILGDKASLTAQLFF. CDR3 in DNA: TGTGCCTGTGACCCCATACTGGGGGATAAGGCCTCTTTGACAGCACAACTCTTCTTT.

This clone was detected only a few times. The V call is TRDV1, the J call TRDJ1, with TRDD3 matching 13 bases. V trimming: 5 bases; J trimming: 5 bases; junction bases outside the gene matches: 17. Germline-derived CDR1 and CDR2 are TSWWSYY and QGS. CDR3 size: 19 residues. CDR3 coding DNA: TGTGCTCTTGGGCTATCCCCTCACTGGGGGATACGCTCAACTGATAAACTCATCTTT. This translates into CALGLSPHWGIRSTDKLIF.

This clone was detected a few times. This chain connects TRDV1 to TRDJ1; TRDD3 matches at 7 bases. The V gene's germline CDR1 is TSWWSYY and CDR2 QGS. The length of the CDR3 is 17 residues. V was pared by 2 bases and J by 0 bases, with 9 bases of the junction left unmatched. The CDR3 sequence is CALGEVSLGDYTDKLIF. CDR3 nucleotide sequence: TGTGCTCTTGGGGAAGTGAGCTTGGGGGACTACACCGATAAACTCATCTTT.

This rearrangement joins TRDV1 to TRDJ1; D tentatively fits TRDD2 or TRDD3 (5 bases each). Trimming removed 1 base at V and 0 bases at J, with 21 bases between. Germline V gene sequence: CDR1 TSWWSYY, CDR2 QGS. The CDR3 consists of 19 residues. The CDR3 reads CALGEPFLPMGTYTDKLIF. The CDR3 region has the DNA TGTGCTCTTGGGGAACCCTTCTTACCGATGGGGACATACACCGATAAACTCATCTTT.

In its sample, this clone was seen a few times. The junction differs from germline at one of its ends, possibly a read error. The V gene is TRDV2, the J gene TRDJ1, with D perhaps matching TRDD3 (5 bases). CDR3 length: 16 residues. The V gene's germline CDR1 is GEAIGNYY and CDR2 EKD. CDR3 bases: TGTGCCTGTGACACGATCGGGGGCGCTTACACCAATAAACTCATCTTT. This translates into CACDTIGGAYTNKLIF.

CDR3 sequence (DNA): TGTGCTCTTGATGATGTGGGGGGTAAACTCATCTTT. This sequence encodes CALDDVGGKLIF. V usage is TRDV1 and J usage is TRDJ1; D may be TRDD3 (6 bases). CDR1 and CDR2 (germline): TSWWSYY, QGS. The CDR3 contains 12 residues. Trimming removed 7 bases from V and 7 bases from J, with 13 bases in between.

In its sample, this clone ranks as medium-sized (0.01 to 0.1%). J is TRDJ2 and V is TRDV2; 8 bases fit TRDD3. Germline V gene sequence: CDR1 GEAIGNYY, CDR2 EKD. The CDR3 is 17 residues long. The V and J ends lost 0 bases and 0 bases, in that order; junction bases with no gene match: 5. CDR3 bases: TGTGCCTGTGACACCGTACTGGGGGTCTCTTTGACAGCACAACTCTTCTTT. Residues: CACDTVLGVSLTAQLFF.

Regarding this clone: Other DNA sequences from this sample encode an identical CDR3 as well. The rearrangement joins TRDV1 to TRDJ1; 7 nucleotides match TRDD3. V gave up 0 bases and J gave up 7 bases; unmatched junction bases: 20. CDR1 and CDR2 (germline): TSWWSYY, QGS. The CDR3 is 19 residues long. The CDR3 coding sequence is TGTGCTCTTGGGGAACTATTCCCGCACACTGGGGATCCGTGTGGTAAACTCATCTTT. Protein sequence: CALGELFPHTGDPCGKLIF.

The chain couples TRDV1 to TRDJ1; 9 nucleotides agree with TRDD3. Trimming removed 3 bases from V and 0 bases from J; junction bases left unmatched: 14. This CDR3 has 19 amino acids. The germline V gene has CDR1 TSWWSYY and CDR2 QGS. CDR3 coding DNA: TGTGCTCTTGGGGACCCGTACTGGGGGACCCCGGCCTACACCGATAAACTCATCTTT. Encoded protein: CALGDPYWGTPAYTDKLIF.

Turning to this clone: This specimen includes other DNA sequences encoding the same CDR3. The CDR3 loop is CAFPSPYHLLGDTLGTDKLIF. CDR3 bases: TGTGCCTTTCCCTCCCCGTATCATTTACTGGGGGATACGCTTGGGACCGATAAACTCATCTTT. This rearrangement joins TRDV3 to TRDJ1; 13 bases line up with TRDD3. Unmatched junction bases numbered 23, after V lost 2 bases and J lost 2 bases. CDR3 length: 21 amino acids. Germline V lookup: CDR1 TVYSNPD, CDR2 GDNSRS (reference sequence). Together with reference TRDV3 and TRDJ1, the CDR3 gives the full variable domain: CDKVTQSSPDQTVASGSEVVLLCTYDTVYSNPDLFWYRIRPDYSFQFVFYGDNSRSEGADFTQGRFSVKHILTQKAFHLVISPVRTEDSATYYCAFPSPYHLLGDTLGTDKLIFGKGTRVTVEP.

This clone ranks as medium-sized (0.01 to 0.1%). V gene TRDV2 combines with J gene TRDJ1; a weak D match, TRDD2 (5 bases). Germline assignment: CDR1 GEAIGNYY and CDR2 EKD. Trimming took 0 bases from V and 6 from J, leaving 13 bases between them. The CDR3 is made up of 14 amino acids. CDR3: CACDTAFEIHKLIF. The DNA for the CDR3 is TGTGCCTGTGACACCGCCTTCGAGATCCATAAACTCATCTTT.

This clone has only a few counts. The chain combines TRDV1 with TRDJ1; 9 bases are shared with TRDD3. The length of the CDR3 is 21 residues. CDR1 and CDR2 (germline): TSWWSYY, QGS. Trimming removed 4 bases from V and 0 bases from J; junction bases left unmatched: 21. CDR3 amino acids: CALGGPARLPLSGGYTDKLIF. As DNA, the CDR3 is TGTGCTCTTGGGGGACCCGCCCGCCTTCCCCTGTCTGGGGGATACACCGATAAACTCATCTTT.

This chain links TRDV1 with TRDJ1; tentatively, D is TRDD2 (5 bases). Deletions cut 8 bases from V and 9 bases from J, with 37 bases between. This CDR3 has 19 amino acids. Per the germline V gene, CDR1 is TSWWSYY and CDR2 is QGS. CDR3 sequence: CALSHHLPKGSGVGRELIF. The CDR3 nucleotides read TGTGCTCTTTCCCACCATCTTCCGAAAGGTTCTGGTGTCGGCCGGGAACTCATCTTT.

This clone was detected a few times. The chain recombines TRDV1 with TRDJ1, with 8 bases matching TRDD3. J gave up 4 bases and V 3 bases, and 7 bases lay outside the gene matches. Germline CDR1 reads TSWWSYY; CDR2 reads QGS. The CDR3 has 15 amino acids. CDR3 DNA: TGTGCTCTTGGGGAGCCTGGGGATACTAGCGATAAACTCATCTTT. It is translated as CALGEPGDTSDKLIF.

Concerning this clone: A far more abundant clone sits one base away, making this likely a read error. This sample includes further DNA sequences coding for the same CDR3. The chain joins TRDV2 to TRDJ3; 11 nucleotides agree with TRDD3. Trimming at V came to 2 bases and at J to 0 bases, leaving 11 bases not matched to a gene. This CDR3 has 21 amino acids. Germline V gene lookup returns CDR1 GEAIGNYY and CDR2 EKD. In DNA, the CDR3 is TGTGCCTGTGACAGGGCTGGGGGATACCCCGTCGGCTCCTGGGACACCCGACAGATGTTTTTC. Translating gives CACDRAGGYPVGSWDTRQMFF.

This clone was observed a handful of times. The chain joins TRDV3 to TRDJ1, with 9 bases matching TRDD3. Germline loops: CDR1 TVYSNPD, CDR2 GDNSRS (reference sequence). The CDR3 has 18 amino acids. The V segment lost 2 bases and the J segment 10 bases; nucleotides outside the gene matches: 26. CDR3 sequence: CAFAPPRWGIRKSLGLIF. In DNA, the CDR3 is TGTGCCTTTGCCCCCCCACGCTGGGGGATTAGAAAGTCCCTGGGACTCATCTTT.

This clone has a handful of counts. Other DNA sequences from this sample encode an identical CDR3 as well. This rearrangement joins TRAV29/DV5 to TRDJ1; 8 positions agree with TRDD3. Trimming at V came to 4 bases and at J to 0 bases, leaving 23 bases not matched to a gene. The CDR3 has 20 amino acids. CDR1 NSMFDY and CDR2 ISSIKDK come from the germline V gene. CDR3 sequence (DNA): TGTGCAGCACGTCCACTACGGGGATACTCCGGGGGCGGATACACCGATAAACTCATCTTT. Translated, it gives CAARPLRGYSGGGYTDKLIF.

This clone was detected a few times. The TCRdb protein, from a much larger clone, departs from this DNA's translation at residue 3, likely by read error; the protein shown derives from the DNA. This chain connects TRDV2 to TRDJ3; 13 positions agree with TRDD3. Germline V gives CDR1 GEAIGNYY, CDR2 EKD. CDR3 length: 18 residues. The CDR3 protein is CAGDILGDTGWDTRQMFF. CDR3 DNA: TGTGCCGGTGACATACTGGGGGATACGGGCTGGGACACCCGACAGATGTTTTTC.

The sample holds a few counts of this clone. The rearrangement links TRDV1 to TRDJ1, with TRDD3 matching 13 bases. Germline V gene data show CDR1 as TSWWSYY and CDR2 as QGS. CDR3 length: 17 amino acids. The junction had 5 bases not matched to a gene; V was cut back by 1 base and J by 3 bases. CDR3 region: CALGEPSTGGYADKLIF. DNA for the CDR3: TGTGCTCTTGGGGAACCCAGTACTGGGGGATACGCCGATAAACTCATCTTT.

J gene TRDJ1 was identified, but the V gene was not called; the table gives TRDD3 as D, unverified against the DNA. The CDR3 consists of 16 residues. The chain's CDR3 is CACDIVGDKVPDKLIF. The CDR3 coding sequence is TGCGCCTGTGACATCGTTGGGGATAAGGTCCCCGATAAACTCATCTTT.

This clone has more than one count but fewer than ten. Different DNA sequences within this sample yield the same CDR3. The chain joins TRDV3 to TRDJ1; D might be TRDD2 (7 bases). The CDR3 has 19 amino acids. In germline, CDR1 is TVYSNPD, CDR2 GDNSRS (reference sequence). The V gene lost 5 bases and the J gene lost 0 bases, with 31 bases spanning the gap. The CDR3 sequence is CAIGSFLRRTGFYTDKLIF. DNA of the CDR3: TGTGCCATAGGATCCTTCCTCAGACGTACTGGGTTTTACACCGATAAACTCATCTTT.

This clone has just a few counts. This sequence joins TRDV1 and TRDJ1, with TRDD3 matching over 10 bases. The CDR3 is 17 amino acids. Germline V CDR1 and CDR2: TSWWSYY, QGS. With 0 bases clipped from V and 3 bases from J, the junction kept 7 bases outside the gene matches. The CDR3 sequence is CALGELSLGDKSDKLIF. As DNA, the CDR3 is TGTGCTCTTGGGGAACTATCCCTGGGGGATAAATCCGATAAACTCATCTTT.